This T cell receptor beta chain emerged from a study of monozygotic twins with inflammatory bowel disease. Findings and caveats of the study: Healthy co-twins had higher TCRbeta inverse Simpson diversity than their IBD twins. Nothing supported a single strong signal or clonotype that was associated with IBD. Discordant twins had repertoire similarity that did not differ from that of concordant twins, possibly from limited power.

In regard to this clonotype: Its antigen is still unknown.

CDR1 is MNHNS and CDR2 is SASEGT in the germline V gene. The CDR3 is made up of 17 amino acids. It was approximately 3,500 ng of total RNA that each TCR library used. TCRdb reprocessed the 5' RACE reads, with one entry per CDR3 protein and no DNA. The data show more than 110,000 distinct CDR3 sequences, and the top ten clones hold 1% to 1.5%. V and J are TRBV6-1 and TRBJ1-4; TCRdb outputs TRBD1, but without DNA this stays unchecked. The source material was blood. The source of this sequence is a human donor with ulcerative colitis or Crohn's disease, or a healthy co-twin of an affected twin (not recorded which). CDR3 protein: CASSAGQGAATNEKLFF.